One sample yielded the 9 T cell receptor beta chains listed below, sequenced in a study of shared clonotypes between healthy human individuals. Profiling relied on immunoSEQ multiplex PCR, and the TCRdb table lists in-frame clones only, not all of them. The sample shows about 2.4 million clones, over 85% of them seen only once. Sequenced material: naive CD4+ T cells from PBMCs. This sample's subset: CD45RA+ positively selected. The receptor source for this set is a man between 18 and 29 years old in good health. Some clones in this sample may be carry-over from other donors' samples.

The CDR3 protein is CSVEEGIETQYF. The CDR3 bases are TGCAGCGTTGAGGAGGGGATAGAGACCCAGTACTTC. The chain is built from TRBV29-1 and TRBJ2-5, with TRBD2 as a possible D gene (6 bases). The V and J ends lost 3 bases and 4 bases respectively, with 9 bases between them. Looked up from germline, CDR1 is SQVTM and CDR2 is ANQGSEA. The CDR3 length is 12 residues.

The chain has TRBV28 and TRBJ1-2; no definite D call. The V gene's germline CDR1 is MDHEN and CDR2 SYDVKM. Trimming removed 5 bases at V and 8 bases at J, with 15 bases between. This CDR3 spans 13 amino acids. The CDR3 sequence: CASSLGRPEGYTF. The DNA of the CDR3 is TGTGCCAGCAGTCTAGGGAGGCCGGAGGGCTACACCTTC.

The CDR3 sequence: CASSLGRYYEQYF. The CDR3 region has the DNA TGTGCCAGCAGTTTAGGGCGTTACTACGAGCAGTACTTC. The chain links TRBV28 to TRBJ2-7; unclear D gene. Germline V gene lookup returns CDR1 MDHEN and CDR2 SYDVKM. This CDR3 region has 13 residues. V was clipped by 2 bases and J by 3 bases, with 8 bases between them. Based on the CDR3 plus reference TRBV28 and TRBJ2-7, the full variable domain is DVKVTQSSRYLVKRTGEKVFLECVQDMDHENMFWYRQDPGLGLRLIYFSYDVKMKEKGDIPEGYSVSREKKERFSLILESASTNQTSMYLCASSLGRYYEQYFGPGTRLTVT.

Remarks on this clone: Within the sample, other DNA sequences also encode this same CDR3. The rearrangement links TRBV6-5 to TRBJ2-1; 11 bases map to TRBD2. There are 15 residues in the CDR3. Trimming removed 2 bases from V and 4 bases from J; junction bases left unmatched: 1. Germline-derived CDR1 and CDR2 are MNHEY and SVGAGI. The CDR3 DNA reads as TGTGCCAGCAGTTACCGGACTAGCGGGTACAATGAGCAGTTCTTC. It codes for CASSYRTSGYNEQFF.

The gene calls are TRBV30 and TRBJ2-2; a possible D gene is TRBD2 (5 bases). The V gene's germline CDR1 is GTSNPN and CDR2 SVGIG (reference sequence). This CDR3 contains 16 residues. V gave up 3 bases and J gave up 3 bases, with 17 bases separating them. The CDR3 loop is CAWSPGWTADTGELFF. The DNA of the CDR3 is TGTGCCTGGAGCCCCGGGTGGACTGCCGACACCGGGGAGCTGTTTTTT.

The chain recombines TRBV6-1 with TRBJ2-7, with TRBD2 matching 7 bases. The V and J ends lost 4 bases and 2 bases, in that order; junction bases with no gene match: 2. The CDR3 consists of 13 residues. CDR1 is MNHNS, CDR2 SASEGT, per germline. CDR3 residues: CASSASGPYEQYF. CDR3 in DNA: TGTGCCAGCAGTGCTAGCGGCCCCTACGAGCAGTACTTC.

Details on this clone: Germline and junction disagree at one end, which may indicate a read error. The chain couples TRBV9 to TRBJ2-1; 8 bases line up with TRBD2. CDR1 is SGDLS, CDR2 YYNGEE, per germline. This CDR3 spans 13 amino acids. The CDR3 coding sequence is TGTGCCACCAGCGGGAGCCCCTACAATGAGCAGTTCTTC. It specifies CATSGSPYNEQFF. The full variable domain, its missing parts supplied by reference TRBV9 and TRBJ2-1, is DSGVTQTPKHLITATGQRVTLRCSPRSGDLSVYWYQQSLDQGLQFLIQYYNGEERAKGNILERFSAQQFPDLHSELNLSSLELGDSALYFCATSGSPYNEQFFGPGTRLTVL.

The chain combines TRBV19 with TRBJ2-1; TRBD2 is a possible D gene (7 bases). CDR3 size: 20 residues. CDR1 LNHDA and CDR2 SQIVND come from the germline V gene (reference sequence). The V gene lost 4 bases and the J gene lost 0 bases, with 25 bases spanning the gap. CDR3: CASSSWDTLYGRSSYNEQFF. The CDR3 DNA follows: TGTGCCAGTAGTAGCTGGGACACATTGTACGGGAGGAGCTCCTACAATGAGCAGTTCTTC.

The chain employs TRBV10-1 and TRBJ2-7, with 9 bases fitting TRBD2. Germline trimming cut 6 bases from V and 6 bases from J; bases unmatched to any gene: 6. The length of the CDR3 is 13 residues. Germline V gene sequence: CDR1 WNHNN, CDR2 SYGVQD (reference sequence). The CDR3 DNA reads as TGCGCCAGCAGCCCGGGACTAGCTTTCGAGCAGTACTTC. Translating gives CASSPGLAFEQYF.